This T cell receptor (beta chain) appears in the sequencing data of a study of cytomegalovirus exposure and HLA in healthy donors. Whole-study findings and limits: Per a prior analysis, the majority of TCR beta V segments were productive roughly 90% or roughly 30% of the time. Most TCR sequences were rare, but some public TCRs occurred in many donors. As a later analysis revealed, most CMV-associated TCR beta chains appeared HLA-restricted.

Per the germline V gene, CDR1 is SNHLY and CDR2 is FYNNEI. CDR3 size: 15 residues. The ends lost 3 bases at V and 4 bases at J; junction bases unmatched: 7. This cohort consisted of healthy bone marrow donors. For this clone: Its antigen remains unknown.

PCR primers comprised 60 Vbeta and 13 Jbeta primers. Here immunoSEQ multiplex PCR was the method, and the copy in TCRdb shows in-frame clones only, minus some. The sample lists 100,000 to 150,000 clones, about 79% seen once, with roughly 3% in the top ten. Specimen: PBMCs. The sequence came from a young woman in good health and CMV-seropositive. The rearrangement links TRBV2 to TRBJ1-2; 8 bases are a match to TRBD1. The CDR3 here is CASSDQRQGPYGYTF. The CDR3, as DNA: TGTGCCAGCAGTGACCAAAGACAGGGGCCCTATGGCTACACCTTC.